Listed below are T cell receptor beta chains from one sample, sequenced in a study of beta chain features in type 1 diabetes. The method was immunoSEQ multiplex PCR; TCRdb's version includes in-frame clones alone and lacks a portion of them. Seen here are about 230,000 clones, over 9.5% observed once, and the top ten hold around 0.031%. Sequencing input: naive CD4+ T cells from blood. The receptors derive from a woman aged 18-29 years in good health. Both conserved end residues are part of each CDR3. The order of the fields is D gene, CDR3 length, V gene, clone size, J gene, CDR3 protein, CDR3 DNA. D genes are given only for firm matches. A row's size may be missing; if present it is once, few, many or a size class.

>-|15|TRBV25-1|-|TRBJ1-1
CASNRMGAMNTEAFF
TGTGCCAGCAACAGGATGGGGGCCATGAACACTGAAGCTTTCTTT
>-|12|TRBV30|few|TRBJ2-1
CAGSGPGDEQFF
TGTGCCGGGTCCGGGCCCGGGGATGAGCAGTTCTTC
>TRBD1|14|TRBV19|few|TRBJ1-2
CASSPLDRIGGYTF
TGTGCCAGTAGTCCCCTGGACAGGATCGGTGGCTACACCTTC
>-|14|TRBV19|-|TRBJ1-2
CASSMDKKRRGYTF
TGTGCCAGTAGTATGGACAAAAAGCGACGAGGCTACACCTTC
>TRBD1|15|TRBV19|few|TRBJ2-5
CASSPPGRGLETQYF
TGTGCCAGTAGTCCTCCGGGCAGGGGGCTCGAGACCCAGTACTTC
>-|15|TRBV4-1|many|TRBJ2-4
CASSQDGEGGNIQYF
TGCGCCAGCAGCCAAGATGGTGAAGGAGGGAACATTCAGTACTTC
>-|17|TRBV5-4|few|TRBJ1-3
CASSRTKTDFSGNTIYF
TGTGCCAGCAGCCGGACTAAGACGGATTTCTCTGGAAACACCATATATTTT
>TRBD1|15|TRBV5-5|few|TRBJ1-5
CASSRTGKDDQPQHF
TGTGCCAGCAGCCGGACAGGGAAAGATGATCAGCCCCAGCATTTT
>-|13|TRBV6-1|few|TRBJ2-5
CASNRDSQETQYF
TGTGCCAGCAACCGGGACTCCCAAGAGACCCAGTACTTC
>-|14|TRBV5-1|-|TRBJ1-2
CASSKTNSNYGYTF
TGCGCCAGCAGCAAGACAAACTCTAACTATGGCTACACCTTC
>-|14|TRBV6-6|-|TRBJ1-5
CASSYLQSNQPQHF
TGTGCCAGCAGTTACTTACAGTCCAATCAGCCCCAGCATTTT
>TRBD1|12|TRBV6-6|-|TRBJ1-1
CASRDREGEAFF
TGTGCCAGCCGGGACAGAGAGGGGGAAGCTTTCTTT
>-|14|TRBV6-1|-|TRBJ1-1
CASSEFGRNTEAFF
TGTGCCAGCAGTGAATTCGGGAGGAACACTGAAGCTTTCTTT
>-|14|TRBV30|-|TRBJ1-2
CAWSVRRQVDGYTF
TGTGCCTGGAGTGTACGAAGACAGGTGGATGGCTACACCTTC
>-|12|TRBV10-3|-|TRBJ2-5
CAISNMPETQYF
TGTGCCATCAGCAACATGCCGGAGACCCAGTACTTC
>TRBD1|13|TRBV7-2|-|TRBJ1-1
CASSNRGLTEAFF
TGTGCCAGCAGCAACAGGGGGTTAACTGAAGCTTTCTTT
>TRBD1|15|TRBV4-1|-|TRBJ2-1
CASSHVRTGENEQFF
TGCGCCAGCAGCCATGTCCGGACAGGGGAGAATGAGCAGTTCTTC
>TRBD2|14|TRBV27|-|TRBJ2-3
CASSSGTSVNTQYF
TGTGCCAGCAGTTCCGGGACTAGCGTTAATACGCAGTATTTT
>TRBD1|14|TRBV5-1|few|TRBJ2-7
CASSPRQGPYEQYF
TGCGCCAGCAGCCCGCGACAGGGGCCCTACGAGCAGTACTTC
>-|14|TRBV30|-|TRBJ1-2
CAWRVLHGVRGYTF
TGTGCCTGGAGAGTCCTCCACGGGGTGCGGGGCTACACCTTC
>-|15|TRBV12-5|-|TRBJ1-1
CASGSYTGGFTEAFF
TGTGCTAGTGGCAGCTATACCGGGGGGTTCACTGAAGCTTTCTTT
>TRBD2|15|TRBV2|few|TRBJ2-7
CASSEASGRAYEQYF
TGTGCCAGCAGTGAAGCTAGCGGGAGGGCTTACGAGCAGTACTTC